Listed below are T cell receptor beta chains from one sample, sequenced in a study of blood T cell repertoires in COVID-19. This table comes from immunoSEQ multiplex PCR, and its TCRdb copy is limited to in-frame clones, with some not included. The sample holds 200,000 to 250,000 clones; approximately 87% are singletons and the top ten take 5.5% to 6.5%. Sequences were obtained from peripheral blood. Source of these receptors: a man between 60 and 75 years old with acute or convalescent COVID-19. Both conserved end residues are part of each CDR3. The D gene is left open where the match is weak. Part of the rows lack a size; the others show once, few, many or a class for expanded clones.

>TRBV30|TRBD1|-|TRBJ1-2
CAWSFGQVNYGYTF
TGTGCCTGGAGTTTCGGACAGGTTAACTATGGCTACACCTTC
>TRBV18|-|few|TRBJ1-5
CASSPRDTWEQPQHF
TGTGCCAGCTCACCACGGGACACTTGGGAGCAGCCCCAGCATTTT
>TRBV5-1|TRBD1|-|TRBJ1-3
CASSPGRDRATGNTIYF
TGCGCCAGCAGCCCAGGCCGGGACAGGGCGACGGGAAACACCATATATTTT
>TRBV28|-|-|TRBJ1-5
CASSLLGDDDQPQHF
TGTGCCAGCAGTTTATTAGGGGATGACGATCAGCCCCAGCATTTT
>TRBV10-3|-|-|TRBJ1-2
CAISNPSNGSYGYTF
TGTGCCATCAGCAACCCTTCGAACGGGTCCTATGGCTACACCTTC
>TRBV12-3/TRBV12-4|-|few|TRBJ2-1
CASSFRGDNEQFF
TGTGCCAGCAGTTTTCGGGGAGACAATGAGCAGTTCTTC
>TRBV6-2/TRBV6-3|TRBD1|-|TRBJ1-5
CASSFNRGQGNQPQHF
TGTGCCAGCAGCTTCAACCGCGGACAGGGCAATCAGCCCCAGCATTTT
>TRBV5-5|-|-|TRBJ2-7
CASSLSELPTYEQYF
TGTGCCAGCAGCTTGTCTGAACTGCCTACCTACGAGCAGTACTTC
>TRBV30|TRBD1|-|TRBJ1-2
CAWSVRGDRVREANYGYTF
TGTGCCTGGAGTGTACGGGGGGACAGGGTAAGGGAAGCTAACTATGGCTACACCTTC
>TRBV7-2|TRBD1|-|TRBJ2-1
CAGKIGQGPGNEQFF
TGTGCCGGCAAAATCGGACAGGGCCCGGGCAATGAGCAGTTCTTC
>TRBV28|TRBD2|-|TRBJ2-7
CASSSSLEREKLDEQYF
TGTGCCAGCAGTTCCTCCCTGGAGCGGGAGAAACTTGACGAGCAGTACTTC
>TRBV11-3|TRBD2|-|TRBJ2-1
CASSGLAGSSYNEQFF
TGTGCCAGCAGCGGACTAGCGGGTAGCTCCTACAATGAGCAGTTCTTC
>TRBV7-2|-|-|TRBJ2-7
CASSAQGPLYEQYF
TGTGCCAGCAGCGCACAGGGCCCCCTCTACGAGCAGTACTTC
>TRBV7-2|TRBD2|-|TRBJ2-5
CASSLAPEGGTVLPKETQYF
TGTGCCAGCAGCTTAGCACCCGAGGGAGGGACGGTCCTCCCAAAGGAGACCCAGTACTTC
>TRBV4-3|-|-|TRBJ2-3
CASSQDAGPTDTQYF
TGCGCCAGCAGCCAAGATGCGGGCCCAACAGATACGCAGTATTTT
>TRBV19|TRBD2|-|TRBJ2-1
CASSIEVGTSGSDSYNEQFF
TGTGCCAGTAGTATAGAAGTAGGGACTAGCGGGAGTGACTCCTACAATGAGCAGTTCTTC
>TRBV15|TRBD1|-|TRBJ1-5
CATSRDRTGTQPQHF
TGTGCCACCAGCAGAGATAGGACAGGGACTCAGCCCCAGCATTTT
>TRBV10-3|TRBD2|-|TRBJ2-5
CAISSGTSGSGETQYF
TGTGCCATCAGTTCCGGGACTAGCGGGAGTGGGGAGACCCAGTACTTC
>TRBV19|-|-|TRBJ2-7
CASSIGTSIYEQYF
TGTGCCAGTAGTATCGGGACAAGTATCTACGAGCAGTACTTC
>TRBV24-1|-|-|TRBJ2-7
CATSAGQYF
TGTGCCACCAGTGCGGGGCAGTACTTC
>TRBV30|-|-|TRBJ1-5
CAWSVPPPGREPQHF
TGTGCCTGGAGTGTACCGCCCCCGGGAAGGGAGCCCCAGCATTTT
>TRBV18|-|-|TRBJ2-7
CASSPSGDTSYEQYF
TGTGCCAGCTCACCGTCGGGTGATACCTCCTACGAGCAGTACTTC
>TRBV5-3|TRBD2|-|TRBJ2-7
CARSSPGGSGSYEQYF
TGTGCCAGAAGCTCCCCGGGGGGTAGCGGCTCCTACGAGCAGTACTTC
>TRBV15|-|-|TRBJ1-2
CATSRDGHNYGYTF
TGTGCCACCAGCAGAGATGGGCATAACTATGGCTACACCTTC
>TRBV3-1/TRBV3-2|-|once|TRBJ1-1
CASSQGGGGTEAFF
TGTGCCAGCAGCCAAGGAGGGGGGGGCACTGAAGCTTTCTTT
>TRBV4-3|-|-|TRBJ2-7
CASSQDLLTPLYEQYF
TGCGCCAGCAGCCAAGATCTACTAACTCCCCTCTACGAGCAGTACTTC
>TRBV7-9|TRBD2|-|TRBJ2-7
CASSFSGSDEQYF
TGTGCCAGCAGCTTTAGCGGGAGTGACGAGCAGTACTTC
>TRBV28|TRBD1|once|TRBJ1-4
CASSDRGYVKLFF
TGTGCCAGCAGTGACAGGGGGTATGTAAAACTGTTTTTT
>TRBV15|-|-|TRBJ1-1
CATSRDMGPTPNTEAFF
TGTGCCACCAGCAGAGATATGGGCCCCACACCGAACACTGAAGCTTTCTTT
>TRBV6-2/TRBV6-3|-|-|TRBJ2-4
CASSTNFFLAKNIQYF
TGTGCCAGCAGTACTAATTTTTTTCTAGCCAAAAACATTCAGTACTTC
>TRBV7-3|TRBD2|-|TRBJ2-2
CASSFSSGRANTGELFF
TGTGCCAGCAGCTTCAGTAGCGGGAGGGCCAACACCGGGGAGCTGTTTTTT
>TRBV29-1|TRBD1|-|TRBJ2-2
CSATSRDRGRPGELFF
TGCAGCGCTACCAGTAGGGACAGGGGGCGCCCCGGGGAGCTGTTTTTT
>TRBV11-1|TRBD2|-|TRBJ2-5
CASSVLAGVLETQYF
TGTGCCAGCAGCGTACTAGCGGGAGTTTTAGAGACCCAGTACTTC
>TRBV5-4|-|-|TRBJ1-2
CASSLGGLISADYGYTF
TGTGCCAGCAGCTTGGGGGGACTCATCTCGGCGGACTATGGCTACACCTTC
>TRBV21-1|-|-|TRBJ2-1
CASSKGECRLDEQFF
TGTGCCAGCAGCAAAGGTGAGTGCCGGTTAGATGAGCAGTTCTTC
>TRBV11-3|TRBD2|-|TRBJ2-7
CASSLEGLAGQWLYF
TGTGCCAGCAGCTTAGAGGGACTAGCGGGACAGTGGCTGTACTTC
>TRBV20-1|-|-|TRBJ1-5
CSASEDQPQHF
TGCAGTGCTTCAGAGGATCAGCCCCAGCATTTT
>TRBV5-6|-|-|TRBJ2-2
CASSLAAGVNTGELFF
TGTGCCAGCAGCTTGGCGGCAGGGGTTAACACCGGGGAGCTGTTTTTT
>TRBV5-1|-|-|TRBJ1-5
CASSWDINQPQHF
TGCGCCAGCAGCTGGGACATTAATCAGCCCCAGCATTTT
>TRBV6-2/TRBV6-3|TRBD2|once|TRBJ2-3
CASSYSGTNPTPDTQYF
TGTGCCAGCAGTTACTCGGGGACTAACCCAACCCCGGATACGCAGTATTTT
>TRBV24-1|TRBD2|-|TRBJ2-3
CATRGTSGSLTDTQYF
TGTGCCACCAGGGGGACTAGCGGGAGTTTGACAGATACGCAGTATTTT
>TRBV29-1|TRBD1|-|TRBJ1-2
CSVRTGPYGYTF
TGCAGCGTTAGGACAGGGCCCTATGGCTACACCTTC
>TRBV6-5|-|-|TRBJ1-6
CASRNRLQNSPLHF
TGTGCCAGCAGAAACAGGCTCCAGAATTCACCCCTCCACTTT
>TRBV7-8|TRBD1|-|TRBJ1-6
CASSPRRDRGRWSYNSPLHF
TGTGCCAGCAGCCCCCGTCGGGACAGGGGGCGATGGTCCTATAATTCACCCCTCCACTTT
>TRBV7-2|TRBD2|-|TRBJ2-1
CASSSGLAALYNEQFF
TGTGCCAGCAGCTCCGGACTAGCGGCCTTATACAATGAGCAGTTCTTC
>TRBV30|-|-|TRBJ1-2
CAWSPRGYYGYTF
TGTGCCTGGTCCCCCCGGGGATACTATGGCTACACCTTC
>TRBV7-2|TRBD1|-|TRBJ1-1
CASSPTGGLRIDTEAFF
TGTGCCAGCAGCCCGACAGGGGGCCTGCGGATCGACACTGAAGCTTTCTTT
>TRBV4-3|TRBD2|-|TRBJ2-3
CASSQDTVASGRADTQYF
TGCGCCAGCAGCCAAGATACGGTTGCTAGCGGGAGGGCGGATACGCAGTATTTT
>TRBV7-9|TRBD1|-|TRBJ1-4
CASSFTGTGLEKLFF
TGTGCCAGCAGCTTTACCGGGACAGGGCTTGAAAAACTGTTTTTT
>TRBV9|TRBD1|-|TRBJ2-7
CASSPQAQGAGEQYF
TGTGCCAGCAGCCCCCAGGCACAGGGGGCTGGTGAGCAGTACTTC
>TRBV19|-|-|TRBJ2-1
CASSLDQGNEQFF
TGTGCCAGTAGTCTCGATCAGGGCAATGAGCAGTTCTTC
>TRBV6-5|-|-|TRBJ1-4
CASSFATNEKLFF
TGTGCCAGCAGTTTCGCAACTAATGAAAAACTGTTTTTT
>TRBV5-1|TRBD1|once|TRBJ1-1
CASSWGRQGNTEAFF
TGCGCCAGCAGCTGGGGCCGACAGGGCAACACTGAAGCTTTCTTT